The entry below describes one T cell receptor beta chain. Its antigen is not known. The table came from immunoSEQ multiplex PCR; TCRdb's copy has only in-frame clones and leaves some out. The data contain tens of thousands of clones, 90% to 95% of them seen just once; the ten biggest clones take up 0.15% to 0.2%. This sample was included in a study of circulating and synovial CD4+ cells in juvenile arthritis. Per the germline V gene, CDR1 is MDHEN and CDR2 is SYDVKM. V lost 5 bases to trimming and J lost 2 bases, with 13 bases between them. CDR3 length: 15 residues. The study's findings and limits: Compared with bulk blood, circulating pathogenic-like lymphocytes shared substantially more CDR3 sequences with synovial T cells.

The sample consisted of CD4+ T cells from blood. The rearrangement joins TRBV28 to TRBJ1-3; possibly TRBD1 for D (6 bases). This TCR was recovered from a human donor with juvenile idiopathic arthritis. The CDR3 coding sequence is TGTGCCAGCAGTCCCCTGGACAGTCCTGGAAACACCATATATTTT. Translation: CASSPLDSPGNTIYF.